This T cell receptor (beta chain) comes out of a study of Tregs in tolerant kidney transplant recipients. Assay: immunoSEQ multiplex PCR; the TCRdb copy retains only in-frame clones and omits some. Among 50,000 to 55,000 clones listed, about 91% were seen once. The nonmyeloablative bone marrow transplants came from related graft donors, with transient mixed chimerism. V shed 3 bases and J shed 3 bases, with 12 bases lying between them. CDR1 is MDHEN, CDR2 SYDVKM, per germline. CDR3 length equals 14 residues. The chain joins TRBV28 to TRBJ2-7; maybe TRBD1 (5 bases). Source: CD8+ T cells from blood (PBMCs), taken 24 months after the transplant. The source is a human patient who received a combined kidney and bone marrow transplant. The T cells may partly be graft donor cells. The CDR3 region has the DNA TGTGCCAGCAGTTTGGCAGGGTCTGTCTACGAGCAGTACTTC. It encodes CASSLAGSVYEQYF.